Below, 2 T cell receptor beta chains from the same sample are listed, as sequenced in a study of OX40 agonist ivuxolimab in advanced cancers. Generated by immunoSEQ multiplex PCR, the TCRdb table keeps only in-frame clones and is missing some. The sample carries some 110,000 clones, roughly 93% recorded once. The sequencing used CD4+ or CD8+ T cells sorted from blood, collected in a trial of the OX40 agonist ivuxolimab. These receptors all come from an adult with an advanced solid tumor such as melanoma, head and neck, liver or kidney cancer.

This sequence joins TRBV18 and TRBJ1-2, with TRBD1 matching 9 bases. Germline V gene data show CDR1 as KGHSH and CDR2 as LQKENI. This CDR3 spans 15 amino acids. J lost 4 bases, V lost 6 bases, and 9 bases had no gene match. Written as DNA, the CDR3 is TGTGCCAGCTCCCACCGGGACAGGGATAGCTATGGCTACACCTTC. Its protein product is CASSHRDRDSYGYTF.

The rearrangement joins TRBV7-8 to TRBJ2-1; 12 bases are shared with TRBD2. Germline assignment: CDR1 SGHVS and CDR2 FQNEAQ. The CDR3 runs 17 residues. Trimming took 3 bases from V and 8 from J; bases not matched to a gene: 11. CDR3 loop: CASSLGRLASGRDEQFF. Here the CDR3 DNA reads TGTGCCAGCAGCTTGGGACGGCTGGCTAGCGGGAGGGATGAGCAGTTCTTC.